One T cell receptor (beta chain) is described in this entry. The sample comes from a study of cytomegalovirus exposure and HLA in healthy donors. The study ran its PCR with 60 Vbeta and 13 Jbeta primers. Some clones are missing from TCRdb's copy, which holds only in-frame ones; the method was immunoSEQ multiplex PCR. The sample shows some 200,000 clones, over 70% of them seen only once. Source material: PBMCs. The receptor was isolated from a man aged 45-65 years in good health and CMV-seronegative.

CDR3 loop: CASRDSPRNTGELFF. CDR3 nucleotides: TGTGCCAGCAGAGACAGTCCTAGGAACACCGGGGAGCTGTTTTTT. The rearrangement links TRBV6-5 to TRBJ2-2; D is possibly TRBD1 (5 bases). CDR3 length: 15 amino acids. Trimming removed 6 bases from V and 1 base from J, with 12 bases in between. CDR1 MNHEY and CDR2 SVGAGI come from the germline V gene.